The clone carrying this T cell receptor beta chain was counted at least ten times. Its antigen is not known. The CDR3 length is 13 residues. V lost 3 bases, J lost 11 bases, and 8 bases stayed unmatched. Germline V gene lookup returns CDR1 KGHDR and CDR2 SFDVKD. MiXCR, applied by TCRdb to the 5' RACE reads, yields one record per CDR3 protein. The sample holds roughly 150,000 distinct CDR3 sequences, around 6.6% seen once. The data stem from a study of CD8 T cells in ankylosing spondylitis. Whole-study results and caveats: About 8 highly homologous variants made up a TCR beta motif that seemed to typify ankylosing spondylitis blood.

The sample taken for sequencing was blood, either unsorted or a sorted T cell fraction (not recorded which). The rearrangement links TRBV24-1 to TRBJ1-1, with TRBD1 identical over 7 bases. The receptor's source is a female donor with ankylosing spondylitis or in good health (not recorded which). The CDR3 sequence: CATSDPGQVAAFF. CDR3 nucleotides: TGTGCCACCAGTGATCCAGGACAGGTAGCGGCTTTCTTT.